The rows below give T cell receptor beta chains drawn from one sample of a study of shared clonotypes between healthy human individuals. The data were produced by immunoSEQ multiplex PCR, yet TCRdb's version contains in-frame clones alone and is incomplete. The sample comprises roughly 2.5 million clones, approximately 90% of which are singletons, and over 0.12% rests with the top ten. Sequenced: naive CD4+ T cells sorted from blood. All receptors come from a man aged 18 to 30 in good health. Both conserved end residues are part of each CDR3. D genes are given only for firm matches. Clone size is shown for a subset of rows, as once, few, many or a class of expanded clone.

NA,NA,TRBJ1-1,TRBV5-1,TGCGCCAGCAGCTTGGCCGTGGGAGGATTAGCTGAAGCTTTCTTT,CASSLAVGGLAEAFF
once,NA,TRBJ2-3,TRBV5-1,TGCGCCAGCAGGGACGTGATCTACTTT,CASRDVIYF
NA,NA,TRBJ2-7,TRBV29-1,TGCAGCGTTATAACGTACGAGCAGTACTTC,CSVITYEQYF
NA,TRBD1,TRBJ1-2,TRBV5-4,TGTGCCAGCAGCGGGGTGGGAGACAGGGCACACTATGGCTACACCTTC,CASSGVGDRAHYGYTF
NA,TRBD1,TRBJ2-7,TRBV19,TGTGCCAGTAGTGACAGGGGCCGCTCCTACGAGCAGTACTTC,CASSDRGRSYEQYF
NA,TRBD1,TRBJ2-2,TRBV29-1,TGCAGCGTTTCGGACAGGGAGAACACCGGGGAGCTGTTTTTT,CSVSDRENTGELFF
NA,TRBD2,TRBJ2-3,TRBV29-1,TGCAGCGTTGAAGATTGGGGGGGTAGCGATAGTACCACAGATACGCAGTATTTT,CSVEDWGGSDSTTDTQYF
NA,NA,TRBJ2-5,TRBV7-6,TGTGCCAGCAGCTTAGTTGGCCCAGGCGGGGTAGCGAAAGAGACCCAGTACTTC,CASSLVGPGGVAKETQYF
NA,NA,TRBJ1-3,TRBV4-3,TGCGCCAGCAGCTACGCCAGCCCTGGAAACACCATATATTTT,CASSYASPGNTIYF
NA,TRBD1,TRBJ2-2,TRBV2,TGTGCCAGCAGTGCGGGCACAGGGGCCCGGGCCGGGGAGCTGTTTTTT,CASSAGTGARAGELFF
NA,NA,TRBJ1-1,TRBV28,TGTGCCAGCAACGAACCCTCACTCGAAGCTTTCTTT,CASNEPSLEAFF
NA,NA,TRBJ1-1,TRBV28,TGTGCCAGCAGTTCAGGAGTGGGGAGCGCTGAAGCTTTCTTT,CASSSGVGSAEAFF
NA,NA,TRBJ2-6,TRBV30,TGTGCCTGGCAAAGCGGTTACTCTGGGGCCAACGTCCTGACTTTC,CAWQSGYSGANVLTF
few,NA,TRBJ2-7,TRBV7-6,TGTGCCAGCAGCTTAGGGGCCGAGCAGTACTTC,CASSLGAEQYF